One and the same sample provided the 13 T cell receptor beta chains below, sequenced in a study of spatial heterogeneity in lung cancer. Time point here: sample taken at primary tumor resection. Tumor, nontumor lung or frozen PBMC supplied whole RNA, sequenced without sorting. TCRdb reprocessed the 5' RACE reads via MiXCR and lists one record per CDR3 protein. The repertoire holds 89,000 or so distinct CDR3 sequences, with more than 15% as singletons. The specimen comprised PBMCs, sampled at surgery. These receptors were collected from a male donor with early-stage non-small cell lung cancer.

The rearrangement joins TRBV10-3 to TRBJ2-1, with 7 positions matching TRBD1. This CDR3 comprises 12 residues. Trimming at V came to 8 bases and at J to 5 bases, leaving 3 bases not matched to a gene. Germline V lookup: CDR1 ENHRY, CDR2 SYGVKD. CDR3 nucleotide sequence: TGTGCCATCGGGACAGCGGACAATGAGCAGTTCTTC. Residues: CAIGTADNEQFF.

This clonotype was picked up many times. This sequence joins TRBV6-1 and TRBJ2-2; D not certain. The germline gives CDR1 MNHNS, CDR2 SASEGT. This CDR3 region has 12 residues. V was shortened by 5 bases and J by 5 bases, with 6 bases between the two germline ends. CDR3 nucleotide sequence: TGTGCCAGCAGTCTGGGTACCGGGGAGCTGTTTTTT. This translates into CASSLGTGELFF.

This clonotype was seen a few times. CDR3 loop: CASSLAVDNYGYTF. In DNA form, the CDR3 reads TGTGCCAGCAGCTTGGCCGTGGATAACTATGGCTACACCTTC. This chain links TRBV5-5 with TRBJ1-2; no firm D call. In germline, CDR1 is SGHKS, CDR2 YYEKEE (reference sequence). This CDR3 region has 14 residues. The ends were cut back, 0 bases at V and 1 base at J, with 7 bases in the middle.

This clonotype was observed a handful of times. The V and J genes are TRBV12-3 or TRBV12-4 and TRBJ2-2, with D perhaps TRBD1 or TRBD2 (5 bases each). Trimming removed 1 base from V and 4 bases from J, with 10 bases in between. The CDR3 spans 15 residues. The CDR3 DNA is TGTGCCAGCAGTTTAGGGGGGTCGGGCACCGGGGAGCTGTTTTTT. Translating gives CASSLGGSGTGELFF.

J is TRBJ2-5 and V is TRBV7-6, with 7 bases aligning to TRBD1. The V gene end was trimmed by 5 bases and the J gene end by 5 bases; junction bases not matched to a gene: 2. This CDR3 region has 12 residues. Per germline, CDR1 SGHVS and CDR2 FNYEAQ. The CDR3 DNA sequence: TGTGCCAGCAGCGTAGGGGGCGAGACCCAGTACTTC. It codes for CASSVGGETQYF.

This clonotype was seen a few times. V usage is TRBV6-6 and J usage is TRBJ1-1, with unresolved D. V was cut by 0 bases and J by 2 bases, with 7 bases left in between. The length of the CDR3 is 14 residues. Germline CDR1 MNHNY, CDR2 SVGAGI (reference sequence). This CDR3 is CASSYSARNTEAFF. In DNA form, the CDR3 reads TGTGCCAGCAGTTACTCGGCCCGAAACACTGAAGCTTTCTTT.

This clonotype has ten or more counts. This sequence joins TRBV21-1 and TRBJ1-4; the D call in the table, TRBD1, was not verified against the DNA. TRBV21-1 is a documented pseudogene. This CDR3 region has 14 residues. The CDR3 coding sequence is TGTGCCAGCAGCAAGGACACAACTAATGAAAAACTGTTTTTT. This sequence encodes CASSKDTTNEKLFF.

As for this clonotype: It may be a read error: a sequence one base away is much more abundant. V and J are TRBV5-1 and TRBJ2-3, with D unclear. Germline V lookup: CDR1 SGHRS, CDR2 YFSETQ. Trimming removed 1 base at V and 3 bases at J, with 0 bases between. CDR3 length: 11 amino acids. Written as DNA, the CDR3 is TGCGCCAGCAGCTTGACAGATACGCAGTATTTT. Translation gives CASSLTDTQYF.

This clonotype was detected ten times or more. The chain uses TRBV5-5 and TRBJ2-7; 7 bases match TRBD2. J was trimmed by 3 bases and V by 8 bases; bases with no gene match: 11. The CDR3 runs to 14 residues. The germline V gene encodes CDR1 SGHKS and CDR2 YYEKEE (reference sequence). CDR3 in amino acids: CASLLGGLSYEQYF. The CDR3 DNA reads as TGTGCCAGTTTATTGGGGGGACTAAGCTACGAGCAGTACTTC. The full variable domain, completed using reference TRBV5-5 and TRBJ2-7, is DAGVTQSPTHLIKTRGQQVTLRCSPISGHKSVSWYQQVLGQGPQFIFQYYEKEERGRGNFPDRFSARQFPNYSSELNVNALLLGDSALYLCASLLGGLSYEQYFGPGTRLTVT.

This clonotype was found many times. J is TRBJ1-1 and V is TRBV28, with no clear D. Germline V lookup: CDR1 MDHEN, CDR2 SYDVKM. The CDR3 extends over 16 amino acids. With 3 bases removed from V and 5 bases from J, the gap between germline ends came to 19 bases. CDR3 loop: CASSLRYAAAWTEAFF. As DNA, the CDR3 is TGTGCCAGCAGTTTGCGTTACGCAGCAGCCTGGACTGAAGCTTTCTTT.

This chain uses TRBV7-9 with TRBJ1-2; D remains unclear. Germline values: CDR1 SEHNR, CDR2 FQNEAQ (reference sequence). V lost 10 bases and J lost 7, with 19 bases in between. There are 13 residues in the CDR3. The CDR3, as DNA: TGTGCCACCTTGTCCGAGTCCCACTTTGGCTACACCTTC. As protein: CATLSESHFGYTF.

A few counts support this clonotype. The rearrangement uses TRBV12-3 or TRBV12-4 and TRBJ2-1; D is uncertain. There are 11 residues in the CDR3. V was trimmed by 9 bases and J by 2 bases, leaving 5 bases between them. This CDR3 reads CASRAYNEQFF. The CDR3 bases are TGTGCCAGTCGGGCCTACAATGAGCAGTTCTTC.

There are many counts of this clonotype. V usage is TRBV19 and J usage is TRBJ1-5, with 7 bases that match TRBD1. This CDR3 region has 16 residues. The germline CDR1 and CDR2 sequences are LNHDA and SQIVND (reference sequence). The junction had 8 bases not matched to a gene; V was cut back by 6 bases and J by 0 bases. The CDR3 nucleotides read TGTGCCAGTAGGGAACGGACAGGTTATAGCAATCAGCCCCAGCATTTT. This gives the protein CASRERTGYSNQPQHF.